The entry that follows covers one T cell receptor beta chain sequence. The table lists this clone with a few counts. It has no known antigen specificity. Base qualities are not provided; no much larger clone lies one nucleotide away. The cohort comprised around 690 healthy bone marrow donors. All cohort members were sampled while nominally healthy, although unrecorded immune exposures were likely present. The donor tested CMV seronegative, placing the donor among the 350 to 400 seronegative members of the cohort. A peripheral blood sample was collected from each donor, and TCR beta sequencing was performed on peripheral blood mononuclear cells. The Qiagen DNeasy Blood Extraction Kit was used to extract genomic DNA from the blood cell samples. This sample stems from a study of cytomegalovirus exposure and HLA in healthy donors (dated by TCRdb to about 2017). Turning to the overall study: An earlier analysis of approximately 550 of the donors reported roughly 300 Gb of sequence data and 120 million or so unique TCR beta sequences from 190 million or so T cells. The T cell repertoires of roughly 660 subjects were profiled by immunosequencing and related to cytomegalovirus serostatus. A later genetic analysis used genome-wide SNP genotypes for about 55% of the 666 donors, treating that subset as a discovery cohort. Of the 300 to 450 genotyped donors, less than 85% were placed in the genetic ancestry cluster associated with self-reported Caucasian donors. The aim of the study was to test whether cataloging public T cell receptors could identify signatures of past pathogen exposure. Rather than drawing on any new phenotypic data, the later analysis identified candidate immune exposures from TCR beta sequences and the way those sequences occurred across donors. HLA typing covered class I and class II loci at four-digit resolution. High-throughput TCR immunosequencing, statistical association of individual TCRs with disease status, and machine learning were combined to predict cytomegalovirus infection status. To study patterns of TCR occurrence, a later analysis re-analyzed previously published TCR beta repertoires from just over 650 donors and added high-resolution HLA genotyping. Across some 400 genotyped donors of the cohort, an average of about 240,000 unique TCR beta nucleotide sequences per donor were sequenced, and 15% to 20% of those sequences were non-productive. All discovery cohort repertoires had been generated on a single sequencing platform. The number of typed donors differed by locus: about 620-630 for A, B, C, DRB1 and DQB1; 522 for DQA1; some 610 for DPA1; and roughly 490 for DPB1. Donor age, sex, ethnicity and CMV serostatus were collected together with the repertoire data. About 320 gigabases of sequencing data and 70 million to 85 million unique TCR sequences were included in an early release covering about 700 HLA-typed donors. To decide whether each TCR beta V gene segment behaved as functional or pseudogenic, an earlier analysis of approximately 620 of the donors relied on high-throughput TCR beta sequencing. Besides the first cohort of 500 to 700 subjects, a separate validation cohort made up of over a hundred different subjects was used. Four to six DR-DQ haplotypes were handled as single units for association and clustering because linkage in the cohort was strong.

Results and caveats for the whole study, not just this receptor: The cohort was sequenced for TCR beta chains only, and without alpha or paired-chain data the features that could be detected were limited. A later analysis found that most CMV-associated TCR beta chains appeared HLA-restricted, with HLA associations seemingly driven largely by CMV exposure. According to a later genetic analysis, donors in an Asian-associated ancestry cluster had fewer N-insertions in productive TCRs than the roughly 670-donor mean. A later genetic analysis associated a missense DCLRE1C variant with V-gene and J-gene trimming of TCR beta chains, and an independent cohort replicated the association. A total of 164 TCR beta chains were listed by the study as associated with cytomegalovirus. When HLA alleles, especially DR and DQ, strongly co-occurred, TCR associations were difficult to assign to individual alleles. Compared with equally common non-associated chains, HLA-associated TCR beta chains in a later analysis were more clonally expanded and had lower generation probabilities. CMV serostatus was the only immune exposure information available for the cohort. The authors suggested that the approach could potentially be extended to other disease states and immunological phenotypes. The sequencing pipeline was judged likely to have produced a cluster of highly shared sequence variants as a technical artifact. In a later analysis, several top co-occurrence clusters were reported to appear linked to parvovirus B19, influenza, CMV and Epstein-Barr virus. The presence/absence analyses assumed that sequencing depth was roughly uniform across donors, and that assumption may not be true. In a later analysis, the rate of TCR association differed among HLA loci, with DRB1 alleles having the most associated TCRs and HLA-C alleles having the fewest. Because HLA typing was missing for some donors at each locus, association tests included only the typed subset. About 17 rarely observed V segments, including chromosome 9 orphons, were excluded from the earlier analysis of some 590 of the donors because counts were too low. Broadly in line with IMGT annotations, most TCR beta V segments showed up in productive rearrangements about 90% or about 30% of the time in an earlier analysis of 450 to 600 of the donors. A further reported finding was that TCR beta sequences accurately predicted the HLA-A and HLA-B alleles for most subjects in the first cohort. In vitro tests confirmed that a few of the cytomegalovirus-associated TCR beta chains recognize cytomegalovirus antigens. Correlated functional status among segregating V segments might be attributable to linkage disequilibrium, but an unknown experimental factor could not be ruled out. At a false discovery rate of 0.05, a later analysis linked under 20,000 TCR beta sequences to specific HLA alleles. Cytomegalovirus status was reported to be diagnosed by the classifier with high specificity and sensitivity in both the original and validation cohorts. Most TCR sequences were seen in very few donors, while some public TCRs were found in many individuals.

Library preparation was by the immunoSEQ multiplex PCR assay. For the multiplex PCR, a mixture combining 60 forward primers for TCR Vbeta segments and 13 reverse primers for TCR Jbeta segments was used. A multiplex PCR assay on genomic DNA amplified the CDR3 region of rearranged TCR beta genes. The amplified TCR beta libraries were sequenced on the Illumina HiSeq System as 87-base-pair reads. Per the original workflow: Across the 500 to 850 repertoires, a later analysis counted some 80 million unique TCR beta chains, some 11 million of which were shared by at least two donors. Raw reads were error-corrected and collapsed into unique sequences by a nearest-neighbor algorithm in which closely related sequences were merged to remove PCR and sequencing errors. CDR3 sequences were aligned to IMGT reference sequences to assign V, D and J gene segments. For a sequence to be retained, a match of at least six nucleotides was required to both a V gene segment and a J gene segment. A rearrangement counted as productive if the CDR3 had no stop codons and remained in frame with V and J, and every other rearrangement counted as non-productive. Following IMGT convention, CDR3 was defined as the stretch from the second conserved V-encoded cysteine up to the conserved J-encoded phenylalanine. In an earlier analysis of roughly 580 of the donors, sequences lacking an unambiguous match to a single V gene segment were excluded. An earlier analysis of 587 of the donors classified V segments as functional when productive rearrangements were above 56.7% and as segregating when the standard deviation between donors was above 5%. A statistical classification framework was built to diagnose cytomegalovirus status from the catalog of TCR beta chain sequences. In a later analysis, TCR nucleotide sequences were compared against IMGT/GENE-DB human TR gene sequences so that V and J genes could be assigned. The TCRdist pipeline was used in a later analysis to assign CDR3 sequences and most-parsimonious VDJ recombination scenarios. In a later analysis, each TCR beta chain was defined by its CDR3 amino acid sequence together with its V-gene family, and reads lacking a unique V-gene family were excluded. A later analysis removed roughly 590 highly shared, low-generation-probability nucleotide sequences to deal with suspected cross-contamination and a sequencing artifact. For each public chain, a later analysis derived a clonal expansion index from normalized ranks of inferred template counts within each repertoire. In a later analysis, generation probabilities were computed with a VDJ recombination model fitted to out-of-frame rearrangements, and the resulting probabilities were checked against IGoR. In a later analysis, hypergeometric tests were used to score TCR-TCR, TCR-HLA and TCR-CMV co-occurrence, with a repertoire-size bias correction applied to TCR pairs. A later analysis estimated false discovery rates by permuting HLA or CMV assignments 20 times. In a later analysis, co-occurring TCRs were grouped using DBSCAN, with TCRdist sequence similarity added in when clustering inside HLA-allele-positive subsets. Co-occurrence clustering excluded repertoires with fewer than 30,000 or more than 120,000 public chains, plus five with anomalous nucleotide sharing. This immuneACCESS table, as held by TCRdb, lists in-frame sequences with V and J called but not all clones. Of the missing ones, under half trace to an unresolved V gene in checked studies; the others have no known cause. The V and J calls and clone size are taken from that table; D and trimming were inferred from the DNA. In this sample the table shows some 150,000 clones, 60% to 75% of which occur a single time. The top ten clones comprise around 7% of the sample.

Sequencing input: PBMCs. This receptor was taken from a man aged 25 to 40 in good health and CMV-seronegative.

This receptor carries the CDR3 CASSLEGRSEDIQYF. The DNA is as follows: TGTGCCAGCAGCTTGGAAGGCCGTTCGGAGGACATTCAGTACTTC. This chain joins TRBV5-8 to TRBJ2-4, and perhaps TRBD2 as D gene, on 5 matching bases. The junction shows trimming of 0 bases on V and 8 bases on J, plus 15 bases between the germline ends. Inclusive of the bounding cysteine and phenylalanine, the CDR3 is 15 residues long. Left in the record is the CDR3 DNA by itself, 45 bases read in frame from the first base. The germline V gene encodes CDR1 SGHTS and CDR2 YDEGEE.